This T cell receptor (beta chain) was retrieved from a study of T cell responses to AZD1222 COVID-19 vaccine. It was second doses at about 4 or about 12 weeks that were pooled. Clones were read by immunoSEQ multiplex PCR, and TCRdb kept only the in-frame ones, dropping some. The data show 70,000 to 95,000 clones, more than 85% seen once. The CDR3 consists of 17 residues. CDR1 LNHNV and CDR2 YYDKDF come from the germline V gene (reference sequence). V shed 1 base and J shed 7 bases, with 20 bases lying between them. Broader study findings: Reportedly, nearly half the spike-specific TCRs target unmutated variant regions. Donors were largely white British and mainly female; clonal diversity was possibly underestimated.

About this clone itself: What it binds is not known.

The chain couples TRBV15 to TRBJ2-1, with a possible D match to TRBD1 (5 bases). This sample comprised peripheral blood, obtained 28 days after the second AZD1222 dose. The TCR was taken from an adult who received the AZD1222 COVID-19 vaccine. CDR3 region: CATSRVGRWQGWNEQFF. CDR3 in DNA: TGTGCCACCAGCAGAGTAGGGCGTTGGCAGGGCTGGAATGAGCAGTTCTTC.